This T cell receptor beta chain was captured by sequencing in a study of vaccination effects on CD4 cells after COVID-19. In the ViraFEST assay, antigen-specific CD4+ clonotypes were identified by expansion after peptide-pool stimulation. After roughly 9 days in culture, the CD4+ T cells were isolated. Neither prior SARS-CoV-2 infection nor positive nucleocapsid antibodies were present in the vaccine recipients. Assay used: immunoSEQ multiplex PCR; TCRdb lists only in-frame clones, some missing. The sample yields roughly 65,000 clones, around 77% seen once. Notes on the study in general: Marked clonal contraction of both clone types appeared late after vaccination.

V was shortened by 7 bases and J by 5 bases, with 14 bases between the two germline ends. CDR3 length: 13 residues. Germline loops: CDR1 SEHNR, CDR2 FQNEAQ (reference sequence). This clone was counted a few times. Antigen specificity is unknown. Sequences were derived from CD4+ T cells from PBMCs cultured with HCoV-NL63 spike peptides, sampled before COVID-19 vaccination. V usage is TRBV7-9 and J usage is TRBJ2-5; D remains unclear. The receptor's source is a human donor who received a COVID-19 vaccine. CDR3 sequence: CASTLGRFETQYF. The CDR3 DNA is TGTGCCAGCACCCTGGGAAGATTTGAGACCCAGTACTTC.